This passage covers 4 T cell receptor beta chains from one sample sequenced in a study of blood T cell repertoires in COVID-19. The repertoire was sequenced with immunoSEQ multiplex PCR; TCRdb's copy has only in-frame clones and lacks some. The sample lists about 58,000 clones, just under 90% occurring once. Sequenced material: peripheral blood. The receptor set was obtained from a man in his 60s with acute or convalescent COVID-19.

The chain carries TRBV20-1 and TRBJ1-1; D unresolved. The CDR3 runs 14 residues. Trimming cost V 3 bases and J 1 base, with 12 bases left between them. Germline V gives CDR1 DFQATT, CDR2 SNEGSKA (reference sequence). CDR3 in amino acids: CSASTDYGNTEAFF. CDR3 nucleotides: TGCAGTGCTAGTACGGACTACGGGAACACTGAAGCTTTCTTT.

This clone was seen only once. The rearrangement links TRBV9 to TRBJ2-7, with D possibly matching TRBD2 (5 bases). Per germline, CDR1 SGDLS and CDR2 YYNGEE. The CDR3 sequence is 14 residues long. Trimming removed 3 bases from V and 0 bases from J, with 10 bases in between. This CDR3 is CASSAQTTSYEQYF. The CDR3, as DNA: TGTGCCAGCAGCGCCCAGACTACCTCCTACGAGCAGTACTTC.

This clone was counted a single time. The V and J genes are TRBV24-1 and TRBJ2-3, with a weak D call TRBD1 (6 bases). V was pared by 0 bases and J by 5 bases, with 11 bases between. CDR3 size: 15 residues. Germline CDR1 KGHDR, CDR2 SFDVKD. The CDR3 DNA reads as TGTGCCACCAGTGATTTGGCACAGGGTTTAGATACGCAGTATTTT. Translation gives CATSDLAQGLDTQYF.

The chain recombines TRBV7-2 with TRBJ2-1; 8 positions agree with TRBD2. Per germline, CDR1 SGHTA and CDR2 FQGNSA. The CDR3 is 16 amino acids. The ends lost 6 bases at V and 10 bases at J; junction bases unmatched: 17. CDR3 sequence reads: CASRPPTGLGTLEQFF. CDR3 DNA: TGTGCCAGCAGACCCCCAACGGGACTAGGGACGCTAGAGCAGTTCTTC.